The rows below give T cell receptor beta chains drawn from one sample of a study of cytomegalovirus exposure and HLA in healthy donors. TCRdb's copy holds only in-frame clones and misses some; the assay was immunoSEQ multiplex PCR. The sample totals more than 110,000 clones. The source material was PBMCs. These receptors came from a middle-aged man in good health and CMV-seronegative. The CDR3 runs from the conserved cysteine through the conserved F or W. A D gene is named only where the DNA matches it firmly.

cdr3_nt: TGCGCCAGCAGCCGAGTCTCGGGACAGGGGGGCTACGAGCAGTACTTC
cdr3_aa: CASSRVSGQGGYEQYF
v_call: TRBV4-3
d_call: TRBD1
j_call: TRBJ2-7

cdr3_nt: TGCGCCAGCAGCCTGGGCGACAGGGATGATGAAAAACTGTTTTTT
cdr3_aa: CASSLGDRDDEKLFF
v_call: TRBV4-1
d_call: TRBD1
j_call: TRBJ1-4

cdr3_nt: TGTGCCAGCAGGGCCAGGGAAGGATCACCCCTCCACTTT
cdr3_aa: CASRAREGSPLHF
v_call: TRBV25-1
d_call: .
j_call: TRBJ1-6

cdr3_nt: TGTGCCAGCAGTCCATCTGGCTCGGGCCCAGGGGCCGCTTTCTTT
cdr3_aa: CASSPSGSGPGAAFF
v_call: TRBV6-5
d_call: .
j_call: TRBJ1-1

cdr3_nt: TGTGCCAGCAGTTTGGTCCGGGGGAGGGAGACCCAGTACTTC
cdr3_aa: CASSLVRGRETQYF
v_call: TRBV27
d_call: .
j_call: TRBJ2-5

cdr3_nt: TGTGCCAGCAGTTTTGGGGCGATGGGTGAAGCTTTCTTT
cdr3_aa: CASSFGAMGEAFF
v_call: TRBV5-6
d_call: .
j_call: TRBJ1-1

cdr3_nt: TGTGCCAGCAGCACCCAGACGGGAAGAGAGACCCAGTACTTC
cdr3_aa: CASSTQTGRETQYF
v_call: TRBV7-2
d_call: .
j_call: TRBJ2-5

cdr3_nt: TGTGCCAGCAGTGAAACAGGGAAGGACTATGGCTACACCTTC
cdr3_aa: CASSETGKDYGYTF
v_call: TRBV6-1
d_call: .
j_call: TRBJ1-2

cdr3_nt: TGTGCCAGCAGAGGGGCCGGTACCTATGGCTACACCTTC
cdr3_aa: CASRGAGTYGYTF
v_call: TRBV28
d_call: .
j_call: TRBJ1-2

cdr3_nt: TGTGCCAGCAGCTTGCGGACTCAATGGGGGCCCCGGGATACGCAGTATTTT
cdr3_aa: CASSLRTQWGPRDTQYF
v_call: TRBV5-5
d_call: .
j_call: TRBJ2-3

cdr3_nt: TGTGCCAGTAGTCCGGACAGGGGGGGAGAGCAGTACTTC
cdr3_aa: CASSPDRGGEQYF
v_call: TRBV19
d_call: TRBD1
j_call: TRBJ2-7

cdr3_nt: TGTGCCAGCAGTTCCGGACTAGTCTATGGCTACACCTTC
cdr3_aa: CASSSGLVYGYTF
v_call: TRBV6-6
d_call: .
j_call: TRBJ1-2

cdr3_nt: TGCGCCAGCAGCCAACAAGTCGAGGGAAGTGTACAAGAGACCCAGTACTTC
cdr3_aa: CASSQQVEGSVQETQYF
v_call: TRBV4-3
d_call: .
j_call: TRBJ2-5

cdr3_nt: TGTGCCAGCAGCGTAGTAGCGAGGCCTAGCACAGATACGCAGTATTTT
cdr3_aa: CASSVVARPSTDTQYF
v_call: TRBV9
d_call: .
j_call: TRBJ2-3

cdr3_nt: TGCGCCAGCAGCCAAGTTGGGCAATCTGCAGATACGCAGTATTTT
cdr3_aa: CASSQVGQSADTQYF
v_call: TRBV4-3
d_call: .
j_call: TRBJ2-3

cdr3_nt: TGTGCCAGTAGTACGGACAGTTCCTACGAGCAGTACTTC
cdr3_aa: CASSTDSSYEQYF
v_call: TRBV19
d_call: .
j_call: TRBJ2-7

cdr3_nt: TGTGCCAGTGCTAGCGGGGGGAATAAAGTCAGCACAGATACGCAGTATTTT
cdr3_aa: CASASGGNKVSTDTQYF
v_call: TRBV5-6
d_call: TRBD2
j_call: TRBJ2-3

cdr3_nt: TGTGCCAGCAGCACCGGACTAGCGGGGGGCATGTCCTACAATGAGCAGTTCTTC
cdr3_aa: CASSTGLAGGMSYNEQFF
v_call: TRBV11-2
d_call: TRBD2
j_call: TRBJ2-1

cdr3_nt: TGCAGCGCCAGGGACGGGGGAGGCTACGAGCAGTACTTC
cdr3_aa: CSARDGGGYEQYF
v_call: TRBV29-1
d_call: .
j_call: TRBJ2-7

cdr3_nt: TGTGCCAGTAGTATAGGGGGCGGGAACACTGAAGCTTTCTTT
cdr3_aa: CASSIGGGNTEAFF
v_call: TRBV19
d_call: .
j_call: TRBJ1-1

cdr3_nt: TGTGCCAGCAGGGGCGGGACAGGAGCTGAAAAACTGTTTTTT
cdr3_aa: CASRGGTGAEKLFF
v_call: TRBV6-5
d_call: TRBD1
j_call: TRBJ1-4

cdr3_nt: TGTGCCAGCAGCTTGGTAGGGGTCTACGAGCAGTACTTC
cdr3_aa: CASSLVGVYEQYF
v_call: TRBV5-4
d_call: .
j_call: TRBJ2-7

cdr3_nt: TGTGCCAGCAGCCAAAACTATGGCTACACCTTC
cdr3_aa: CASSQNYGYTF
v_call: TRBV7-2
d_call: .
j_call: TRBJ1-2

cdr3_nt: TGCAGCGTTTCTATGAACACTGAAGCTTTCTTT
cdr3_aa: CSVSMNTEAFF
v_call: TRBV29-1
d_call: .
j_call: TRBJ1-1

cdr3_nt: TGCAGTGCTAGAGGACAGCGCGAAGCTTTCTTT
cdr3_aa: CSARGQREAFF
v_call: TRBV20-1
d_call: .
j_call: TRBJ1-1

cdr3_nt: TGTGCCAGTAGTCGTTCGGCGGGCTATAACACCGGGGAGCTGTTTTTT
cdr3_aa: CASSRSAGYNTGELFF
v_call: TRBV19
d_call: .
j_call: TRBJ2-2

cdr3_nt: TGTGCCAGCTCCCCCCGGATAGCGGTGAACACCGGGGAGCTGTTTTTT
cdr3_aa: CASSPRIAVNTGELFF
v_call: TRBV13
d_call: .
j_call: TRBJ2-2

cdr3_nt: TGCGCCAGCAGCTCGACAGGGTACACTGAAGCTTTCTTT
cdr3_aa: CASSSTGYTEAFF
v_call: TRBV5-1
d_call: TRBD1
j_call: TRBJ1-1

cdr3_nt: TGCGCCAGCAGCCCGGGAGGTAGCGTAGAGACCCAGTACTTC
cdr3_aa: CASSPGGSVETQYF
v_call: TRBV5-1
d_call: TRBD2
j_call: TRBJ2-5

cdr3_nt: TGTGCCATCACCCGGACAGGGTCGGACACCGGGGAGCTGTTTTTT
cdr3_aa: CAITRTGSDTGELFF
v_call: TRBV10-3
d_call: TRBD1
j_call: TRBJ2-2

cdr3_nt: TGCGCCAGCAGTAGAGGTGCGTACGAGCAGTACTTC
cdr3_aa: CASSRGAYEQYF
v_call: TRBV5-1
d_call: .
j_call: TRBJ2-7

cdr3_nt: TGTGCCAGCAGCTTAGCAGGAGTCTCTGGAAACACCATATATTTT
cdr3_aa: CASSLAGVSGNTIYF
v_call: TRBV7-9
d_call: .
j_call: TRBJ1-3

cdr3_nt: TGTGCCAGCAGCTTGCGGTCTGGGGGGGGAGAGACCCAGTACTTC
cdr3_aa: CASSLRSGGGETQYF
v_call: TRBV5-6
d_call: TRBD2
j_call: TRBJ2-5

cdr3_nt: TGTGCCAGCAGCGAAAGCGGGGGGGCCCAAGAGACCCAGTACTTC
cdr3_aa: CASSESGGAQETQYF
v_call: TRBV9
d_call: TRBD2
j_call: TRBJ2-5

cdr3_nt: TGTGCCAGCAGGACACCTCCGGGAACGGTTTATGGCTACACCTTC
cdr3_aa: CASRTPPGTVYGYTF
v_call: TRBV6-1
d_call: .
j_call: TRBJ1-2

cdr3_nt: TGTGCCAGCATCAACAGGGGATGGCCAGATACGCAGTATTTT
cdr3_aa: CASINRGWPDTQYF
v_call: TRBV11-2
d_call: TRBD1
j_call: TRBJ2-3

cdr3_nt: TGTGCCAGCAGTTACGGGGGACAGGGTAGCTACGAGCAGTACTTC
cdr3_aa: CASSYGGQGSYEQYF
v_call: TRBV6-5
d_call: TRBD1
j_call: TRBJ2-7

cdr3_nt: TGTGCCAGCAGTCGGGACAGGGCCTATGGCTACACCTTC
cdr3_aa: CASSRDRAYGYTF
v_call: TRBV27
d_call: TRBD1
j_call: TRBJ1-2

cdr3_nt: TGTGCCAGCAGTTACCCGCAGGGGCAGCCCCAGCATTTT
cdr3_aa: CASSYPQGQPQHF
v_call: TRBV6-6
d_call: .
j_call: TRBJ1-5

cdr3_nt: TGTGCCAGCAGTTTAATCAGGGGCTCTGGAAACACCATATATTTT
cdr3_aa: CASSLIRGSGNTIYF
v_call: TRBV28
d_call: .
j_call: TRBJ1-3

cdr3_nt: TGTGCCAGCAGCTCCCTAGGACAGGGCACCGGGGAGCTGTTTTTT
cdr3_aa: CASSSLGQGTGELFF
v_call: TRBV7-3
d_call: TRBD1
j_call: TRBJ2-2

cdr3_nt: TGTGCCAGCAGTTACCCCGACAGCCTCAATCAGCCCCAGCATTTT
cdr3_aa: CASSYPDSLNQPQHF
v_call: TRBV6-6
d_call: .
j_call: TRBJ1-5